This TCR beta chain was sequenced for a study of cytomegalovirus exposure and HLA in healthy donors. Whole-study findings and limits: Sequencing likely caused a cluster of highly shared sequence variants.

On this clone itself: The antigen is not known.

Germline loops: CDR1 SGHTA, CDR2 FQGTGA. The CDR3 extends over 14 amino acids. V lost 5 bases and J lost 4; bases outside the gene matches: 5. The PCR employed 60 Vbeta primers together with 13 Jbeta primers. Only in-frame clones appear in the TCRdb table, and some are missing; sequencing was by immunoSEQ multiplex PCR. Its table lists roughly 55,000 clones. The chain has TRBV7-3 and TRBJ2-5, with 9 positions matching TRBD1. The sequencing input was PBMCs. This TCR was sampled from a man aged 50-59 years in good health and CMV-seropositive. CDR3 bases: TGTGCCAGCAGCCTGACAGGGGGTGGAGAGACCCAGTACTTC. Translating it yields CASSLTGGGETQYF.